This T cell receptor beta chain comes out of a study of CD8+CD57+ T cells in acquired aplastic anemia. About the study: Sorted cells (CD4+ and CD8+) yielded DNA amounts that averaged about 3.1 ug.

In germline, CDR1 is SGHVS, CDR2 FNYEAQ. This CDR3 has 13 residues. V was clipped by 5 bases and J by 14 bases, with 20 bases between them. Using genomic DNA as the template, TCR beta VDJ and CDR3 profiling was carried out. TCRdb processed the reads anew with MiXCR; each CDR3 protein has one entry. The sample contains 400,000 to 450,000 distinct CDR3 sequences, about 70% of which appear only once. The source is a human donor in good health, serving as a control. Sequencing used sorted CD4+, CD8+, or CD8+CD57+ T cells (not recorded which) from PBMCs. The V call is TRBV7-6, the J call TRBJ2-3; a weak D match, TRBD2 (6 bases). CDR3 in amino acids: CASSIGGAGTTYF. The CDR3 DNA follows: TGTGCCAGCAGCATAGGCGGGGCAGGTACGACGTATTTT.